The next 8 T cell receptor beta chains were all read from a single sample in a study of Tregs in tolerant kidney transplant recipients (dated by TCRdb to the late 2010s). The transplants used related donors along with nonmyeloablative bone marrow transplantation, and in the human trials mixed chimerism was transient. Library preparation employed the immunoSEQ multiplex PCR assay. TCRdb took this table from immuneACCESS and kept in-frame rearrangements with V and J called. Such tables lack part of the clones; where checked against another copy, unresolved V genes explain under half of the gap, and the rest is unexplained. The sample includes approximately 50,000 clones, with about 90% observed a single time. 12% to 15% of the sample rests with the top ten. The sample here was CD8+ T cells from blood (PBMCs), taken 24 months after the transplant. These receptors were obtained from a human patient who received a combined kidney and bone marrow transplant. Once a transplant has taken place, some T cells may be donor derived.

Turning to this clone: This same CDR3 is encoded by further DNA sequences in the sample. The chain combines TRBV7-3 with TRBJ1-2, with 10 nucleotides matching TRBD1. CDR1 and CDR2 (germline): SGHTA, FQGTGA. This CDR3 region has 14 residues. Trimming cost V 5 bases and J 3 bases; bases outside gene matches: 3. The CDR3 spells CASSPGTGDYGYTF. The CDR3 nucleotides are TGTGCCAGCAGCCCTGGGACAGGGGACTATGGCTACACCTTC.

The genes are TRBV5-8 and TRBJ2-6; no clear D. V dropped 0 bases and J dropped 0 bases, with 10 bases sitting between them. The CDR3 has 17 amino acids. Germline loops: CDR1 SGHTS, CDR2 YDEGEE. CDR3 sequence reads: CASSLAPQDSGANVLTF. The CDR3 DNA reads TGTGCCAGCAGCTTGGCCCCACAAGACTCTGGGGCCAACGTCCTGACTTTC.

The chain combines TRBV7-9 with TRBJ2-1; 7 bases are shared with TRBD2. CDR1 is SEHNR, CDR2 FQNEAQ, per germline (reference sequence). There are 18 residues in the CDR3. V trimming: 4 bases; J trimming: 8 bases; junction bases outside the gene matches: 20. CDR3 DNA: TGTGCCAGCAGCTCGCCCCAGGCGGCGGGAGCTTTGGGAGATGAGCAGTTCTTC. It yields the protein CASSSPQAAGALGDEQFF.

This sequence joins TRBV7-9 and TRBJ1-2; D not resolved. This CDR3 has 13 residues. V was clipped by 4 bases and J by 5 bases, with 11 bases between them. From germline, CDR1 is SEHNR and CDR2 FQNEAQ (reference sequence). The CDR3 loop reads CASSSNFIYGYTF. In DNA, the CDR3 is TGTGCCAGCAGCTCCAACTTCATATATGGCTACACCTTC.

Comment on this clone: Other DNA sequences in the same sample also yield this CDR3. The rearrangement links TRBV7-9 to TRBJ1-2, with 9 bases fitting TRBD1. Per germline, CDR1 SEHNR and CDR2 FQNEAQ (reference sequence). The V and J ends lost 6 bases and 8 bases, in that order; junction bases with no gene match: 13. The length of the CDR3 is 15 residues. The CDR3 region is CASRQQGQGLLGYTF. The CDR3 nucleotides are TGTGCCAGCAGGCAACAGGGACAGGGCCTTCTGGGCTACACCTTC.

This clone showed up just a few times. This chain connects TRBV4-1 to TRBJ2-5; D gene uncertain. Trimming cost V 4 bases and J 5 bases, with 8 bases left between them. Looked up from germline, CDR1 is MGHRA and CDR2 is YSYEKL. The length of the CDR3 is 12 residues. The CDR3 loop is CASSPNRETQYF. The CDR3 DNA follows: TGCGCCAGCAGCCCCAACCGGGAGACCCAGTACTTC.

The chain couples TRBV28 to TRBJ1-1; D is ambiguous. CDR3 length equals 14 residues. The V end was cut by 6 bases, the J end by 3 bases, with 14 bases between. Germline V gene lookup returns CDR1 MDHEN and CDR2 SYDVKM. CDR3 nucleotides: TGTGCCAGCAGCGCCTCATGGGAGGACACTGAAGCTTTCTTT. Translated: CASSASWEDTEAFF.

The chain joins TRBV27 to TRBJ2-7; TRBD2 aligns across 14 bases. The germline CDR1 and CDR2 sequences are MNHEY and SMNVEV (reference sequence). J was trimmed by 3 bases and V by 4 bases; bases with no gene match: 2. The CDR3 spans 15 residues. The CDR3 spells CASSWTSGGIYEQYF. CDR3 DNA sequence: TGTGCCAGCAGTTGGACTAGCGGGGGGATCTACGAGCAGTACTTC.